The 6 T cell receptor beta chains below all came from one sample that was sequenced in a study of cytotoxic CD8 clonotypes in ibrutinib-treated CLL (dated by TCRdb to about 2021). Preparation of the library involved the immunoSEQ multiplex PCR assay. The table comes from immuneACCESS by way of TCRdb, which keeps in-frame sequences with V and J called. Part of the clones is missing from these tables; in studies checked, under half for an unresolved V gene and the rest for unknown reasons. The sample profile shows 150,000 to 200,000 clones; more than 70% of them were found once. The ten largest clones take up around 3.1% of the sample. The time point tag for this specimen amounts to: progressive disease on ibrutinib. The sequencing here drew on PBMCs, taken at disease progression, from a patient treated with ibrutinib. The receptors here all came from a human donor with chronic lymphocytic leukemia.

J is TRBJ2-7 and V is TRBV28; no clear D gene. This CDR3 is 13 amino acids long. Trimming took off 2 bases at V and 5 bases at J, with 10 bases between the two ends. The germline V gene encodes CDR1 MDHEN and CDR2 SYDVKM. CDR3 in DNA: TGTGCCAGCAGTTTAATGGAAACCGACGAGCAGTACTTC. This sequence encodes CASSLMETDEQYF. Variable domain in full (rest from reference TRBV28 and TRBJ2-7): DVKVTQSSRYLVKRTGEKVFLECVQDMDHENMFWYRQDPGLGLRLIYFSYDVKMKEKGDIPEGYSVSREKKERFSLILESASTNQTSMYLCASSLMETDEQYFGPGTRLTVT.

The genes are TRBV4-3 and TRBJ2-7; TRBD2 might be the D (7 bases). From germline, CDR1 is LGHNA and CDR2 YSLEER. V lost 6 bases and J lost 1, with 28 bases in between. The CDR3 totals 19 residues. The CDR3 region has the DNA TGCGCCAGCAGGCGGAACCTAGGGGGAGGCCTAGCGGATTCCTACGAGCAGTACTTC. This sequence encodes CASRRNLGGGLADSYEQYF.

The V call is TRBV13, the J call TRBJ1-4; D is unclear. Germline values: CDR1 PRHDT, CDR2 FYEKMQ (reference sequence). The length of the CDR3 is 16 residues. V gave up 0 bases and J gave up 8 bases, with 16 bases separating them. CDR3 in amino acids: CASSLGLRTGGEKLFF. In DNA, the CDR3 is TGTGCCAGCAGCTTAGGCCTTCGGACTGGAGGGGAAAAACTGTTTTTT.

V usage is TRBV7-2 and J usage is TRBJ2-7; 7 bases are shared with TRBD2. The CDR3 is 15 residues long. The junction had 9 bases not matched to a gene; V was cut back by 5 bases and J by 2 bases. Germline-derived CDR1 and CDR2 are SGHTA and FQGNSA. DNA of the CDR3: TGTGCCAGCAGCCAAAGGGCGGGAGTCCCCTACGAGCAGTACTTC. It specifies CASSQRAGVPYEQYF.

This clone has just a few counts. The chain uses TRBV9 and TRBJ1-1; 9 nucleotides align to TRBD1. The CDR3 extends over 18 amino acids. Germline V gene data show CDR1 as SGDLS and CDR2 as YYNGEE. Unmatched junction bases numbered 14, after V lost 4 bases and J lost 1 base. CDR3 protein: CASSLTGGVSGENTEAFF. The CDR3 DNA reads TGTGCCAGCAGCCTCACAGGGGGCGTGAGTGGAGAGAACACTGAAGCTTTCTTT.

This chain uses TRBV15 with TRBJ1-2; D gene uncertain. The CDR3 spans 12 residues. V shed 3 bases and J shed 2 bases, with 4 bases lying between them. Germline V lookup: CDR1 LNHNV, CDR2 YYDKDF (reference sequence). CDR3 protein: CATSSLNYGYTF. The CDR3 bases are TGTGCCACCAGCAGTTTGAACTATGGCTACACCTTC.